This entry is about one T cell receptor beta chain. Its recognized antigen is unknown. No much larger clonotype is one base removed from it; base qualities were not supplied. The record originates from a study of Ad26.COV2.S vaccination and SARS-CoV-2 variants (dated by TCRdb to the early 2020s). Regarding the research as a whole: Vaccine-arm donors came from COV1001, a multicentre, randomized, double-blind, placebo-controlled phase I-IIa trial of Ad26.COV2.S in healthy adults. Ad26.COV2.S was given intramuscularly at 5x10^10 or 1x10^11 viral particles, as a single shot or as two shots 56 days apart. Sequencing of the TCRbeta repertoire served to evaluate the specificity and breadth of SARS-CoV-2-reactive T cell receptors following Ad26.COV2.S vaccination. The TCR-sequenced set comprised approximately 30 samples: some 20 Ad26.COV2.S vaccine recipients, 5 placebo recipients and 8 SARS-CoV-2 convalescent individuals. Participants in the trial were split at random into five groups of five each, receiving low-dose or high-dose Ad26.COV2.S once or twice, or else placebo on both occasions. Investigators did not know the trial group allocation while performing experiments and assessing outcomes.

On the study overall, not on this receptor specifically: The authors noted that total T cell responses may have been underestimated by the TCR breadth and depth analyses. The study was not powered to compare responses between vaccine doses or regimens. Compared with placebo recipients, Ad26.COV2.S recipients showed higher spike-specific TCR breadth (P = 0.0014). After vaccination, substantial breadth of spike-specific CD8+ and CD4+ T cell responses was reported. Comparable non-spike TCR breadth was observed between vaccine and placebo recipients, consistent with only spike being contained in the vaccine.

The treatment or condition label for this specimen denotes: about 20 received Ad26.COV2.S at low or high dose, single or two shots; 5 received placebo; per-sample allocation not given. For vaccine and placebo recipients, repertoires were sequenced using samples collected on day 63 after the first injection. Between 29 July and 7 August 2020, Cohort 1b enrolled 25 adults aged 18-55 years at one site in Boston, USA. Ad26.COV2.S was a replication-incompetent adenovirus type 26 vector that expressed a prefusion-stabilized SARS-CoV-2 spike protein derived from the original Wuhan strain. Its CDR3 holds 15 amino acids, cysteine through phenylalanine. Just the 45-base CDR3 DNA is kept, in frame starting at base 1. The germline V gene provides CDR1 SNHLY and CDR2 FYNNEI. V and J lose 6 bases and 2 bases, and a span of 14 bases separates them. The immunoSEQ Assay was used to sequence TCRbeta CDR3 regions. After extraction, genomic DNA underwent amplification by bias-controlled multiplex PCR, followed by high-throughput sequencing. Turning to the authors' computational methods: To quantify the absolute abundance of every unique TCRbeta CDR3 region, sequences were collapsed and filtered. Usable DNA was measured by amplifying reference genes present in all nucleated cells, and TCRbeta template counts were normalized to that usable DNA to estimate T cell fraction. Repertoire TCRs were annotated as SARS-CoV-2-specific when V gene, CDR3 amino acid sequence and J gene were exactly matched to a known reactive TCR set. MIRA supplied the reference SARS-CoV-2 TCR set, which was filtered for enrichment in COVID-19-positive ImmuneCODE repertoires so that public or cross-reactive TCRs were removed. Based on the MIRA antigens, annotated TCRs were further analysed at the level of specific ORF or position within ORF. Breadth was defined as the number of annotated unique rearrangements divided by the total number of unique productive rearrangements, and depth was defined as the summed frequency of the annotated unique rearrangements. Group comparisons of TCR breadth used two-sided Wilcoxon rank-sum tests. Drawn from immuneACCESS, this table holds only the in-frame rearrangements with V and J called that TCRdb kept. Clones are partly lost; checked studies trace under half to an unresolved V gene and leave the rest unexplained. The V and J calls and clone size were taken over from that table, and D and trimming were inferred from the DNA. In this sample the table shows approximately 410,000 clones, about 92% of which occur a single time. The ten largest make up around 1.7% of the sample.

The sample was peripheral blood, taken in a trial of Ad26.COV2.S vaccine versus placebo. The chain uses TRBV2 and TRBJ1-5; the D segment cannot be called with confidence. The sequence was collected from a person aged 18-60 years who received the Ad26.COV2.S COVID-19 vaccine or a placebo. The DNA is as follows: TGTGCCAGCAGAAACGGAGGAGTGGGCAATCAGCCCCAGCATTTT. Translated, it reads CASRNGGVGNQPQHF.